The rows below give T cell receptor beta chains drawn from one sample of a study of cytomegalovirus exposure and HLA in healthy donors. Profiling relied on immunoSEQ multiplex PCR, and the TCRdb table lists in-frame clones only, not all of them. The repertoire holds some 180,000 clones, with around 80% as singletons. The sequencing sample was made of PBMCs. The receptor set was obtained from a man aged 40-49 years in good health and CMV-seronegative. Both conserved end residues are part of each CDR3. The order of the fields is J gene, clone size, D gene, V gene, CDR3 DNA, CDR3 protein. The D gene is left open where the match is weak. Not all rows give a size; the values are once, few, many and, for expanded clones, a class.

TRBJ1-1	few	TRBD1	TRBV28	TGTGCCGGTCGGACAGGACGAACGAACACTGAAGCTTTCTTT	CAGRTGRTNTEAFF
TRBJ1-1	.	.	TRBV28	TGTGCCAGCAGCACTCCGGGGACTGAAGCTTTCTTT	CASSTPGTEAFF
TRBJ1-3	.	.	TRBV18	TGTGCCAGCTCACCTCAGACAGATTCCTCTGGAAACACCATATATTTT	CASSPQTDSSGNTIYF
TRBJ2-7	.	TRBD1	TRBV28	TGTGCCAGCAGTCTGGGGGTTGGGACAGGGAACTACGAGCAGTACTTC	CASSLGVGTGNYEQYF
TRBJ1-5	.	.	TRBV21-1	TGTGCCAGCAGCAAAGAGAGAAATCAGCCCCAGCATTTT	CASSKERNQPQHF
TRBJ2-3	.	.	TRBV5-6	TGTGCCAGCAGCTTGACTAGCACAGATACGCAGTATTTT	CASSLTSTDTQYF
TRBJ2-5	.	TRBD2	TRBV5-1	TGCGCCAGCAGTCGGGGGGGATCGGAGACCCAGTACTTC	CASSRGGSETQYF
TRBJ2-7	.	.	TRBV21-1	TGTGCCAGCAGCCGCCTATCAACTATTCGCGAGCAGTACTTC	CASSRLSTIREQYF
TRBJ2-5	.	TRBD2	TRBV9	TGTGCCAGCAGCGTAGATGGACTAGCGCAGGAGACCCAGTACTTC	CASSVDGLAQETQYF
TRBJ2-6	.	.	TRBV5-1	TGCGCCAGCAGCGAGAGGTCTGGGGCCAACGTCCTGACTTTC	CASSERSGANVLTF
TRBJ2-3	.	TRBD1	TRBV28	TGTGCCAGCAGTTTATGGGTTCAGGGGGGCACAGATACGCAGTATTTT	CASSLWVQGGTDTQYF
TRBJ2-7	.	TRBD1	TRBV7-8	TGTGCCACATGGGACAGGCGATTTTCCTACGAGCAGTACTTC	CATWDRRFSYEQYF
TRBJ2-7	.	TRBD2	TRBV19	TGTGCCAGTAGTATCCCCGAGGCTAGCGGGGCCTACGAGCAGTACTTC	CASSIPEASGAYEQYF
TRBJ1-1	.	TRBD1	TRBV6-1	TGTGCCAGCAGTGAACCCTACCCAGGGACAGGGTTTGGCACTGAAGCTTTCTTT	CASSEPYPGTGFGTEAFF
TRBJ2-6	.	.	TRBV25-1	TGTGCCAGCAGTGACAGGAAACGAACGGGGGCCAACGTCCTGACTTTC	CASSDRKRTGANVLTF
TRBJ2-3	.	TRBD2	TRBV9	TGTGCCAGCAGCTCCCTAGCGGGGAGCACAGATACGCAGTATTTT	CASSSLAGSTDTQYF
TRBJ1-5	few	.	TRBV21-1	TGTGCCAGCAGCAAAAGGGACAGGATTCCGCCCCAGCATTTT	CASSKRDRIPPQHF
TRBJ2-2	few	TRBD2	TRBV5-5	TGTGCCAGCAGCTCTCGACTAGCGGGAGAGGGCGGGGAGCTGTTTTTT	CASSSRLAGEGGELFF
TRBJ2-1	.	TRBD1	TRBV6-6	TGTGCCAGCAGTTATCCCCGGGACAGGGGGCATGAGCAGTTCTTC	CASSYPRDRGHEQFF
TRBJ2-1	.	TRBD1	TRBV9	TGTGCCAGCAGCGCCTCCCGGGACAGGCGGAGCTACAATGAGCAGTTCTTC	CASSASRDRRSYNEQFF
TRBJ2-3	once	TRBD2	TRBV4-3	TGCGCCAGCAGCCAAGATCGACTAGCGGGAGCAGATACGCAGTATTTT	CASSQDRLAGADTQYF
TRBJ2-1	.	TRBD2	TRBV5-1	TGCGCCAGCAGCTTGGAGGGCGGGAGGGTCTACAATGAGCAGTTCTTC	CASSLEGGRVYNEQFF
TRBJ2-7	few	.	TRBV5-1	TGCGCCAGCAGTTTTGGGGACACCCGTTCCTACGAGCAGTACTTC	CASSFGDTRSYEQYF
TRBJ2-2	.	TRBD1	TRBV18	TGTGCCAGCTCACCCTGGACAGGGACAACGGGCGGGGAGCTGTTTTTT	CASSPWTGTTGGELFF
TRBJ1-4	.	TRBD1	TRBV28	TGTGCCAGCAGTACAGGGGGAACAACTAATGAAAAACTGTTTTTT	CASSTGGTTNEKLFF
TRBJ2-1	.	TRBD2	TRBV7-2	TGTGCCAGCAGATCCCCGGGACTAAAAAACAATGAGCAGTTCTTC	CASRSPGLKNNEQFF
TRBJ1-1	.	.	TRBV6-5	TGTGCCAGCAGTACCGCGCAGGGGTACACTGAAGCTTTCTTT	CASSTAQGYTEAFF
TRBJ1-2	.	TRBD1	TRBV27	TGTGCCAGCGGGCAGGGGGTAGTGGCCTATGGCTACACCTTC	CASGQGVVAYGYTF
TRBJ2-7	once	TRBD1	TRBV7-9	TGTTCCAGCAGCCCCGGAGGGGACAGGGGGAACGGCGAGCAGTACTTC	CSSSPGGDRGNGEQYF
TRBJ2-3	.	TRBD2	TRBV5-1	TGCGCCAGCAGCCCGGCCCCTACTAGCGGGGGGGCCGGTACGCAGTATTTT	CASSPAPTSGGAGTQYF
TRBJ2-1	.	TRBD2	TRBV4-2	TGTGCCAGCAGCCAAGTTGGGGGTATAGCGGGGGCAACCAACTTCTTC	CASSQVGGIAGATNFF
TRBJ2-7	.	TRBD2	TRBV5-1	TGCGCCAGCAGCCTCGATGGGACTAGCGGGAGAACCTCTTACGAGCAGTACTTC	CASSLDGTSGRTSYEQYF
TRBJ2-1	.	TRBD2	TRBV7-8	TGTACCAGCAGCCCCCGTTCTAGCGGGGGGACGAACAATGAGCAGTTCTTC	CTSSPRSSGGTNNEQFF
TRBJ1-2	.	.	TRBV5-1	TGCGCCAGCAGCCTAAACCCCCCTGGGGGAGGCTATGGCTACACCTTC	CASSLNPPGGGYGYTF
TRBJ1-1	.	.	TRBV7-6	TGTGCCAGCAGCCGTCTGGGGGCAAACACTGAAGCTTTCTTT	CASSRLGANTEAFF
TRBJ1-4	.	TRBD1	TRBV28	TGTGCCAGCAGTTTACCCGGGACAGGGGATGAAAAACTGTTTTTT	CASSLPGTGDEKLFF
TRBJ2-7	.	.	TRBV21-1	TGTGCCAGCAGCAGACGACTAGCGGTCCCCCAACACTACGAGCAGTACTTC	CASSRRLAVPQHYEQYF
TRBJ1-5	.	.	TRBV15	TGTGCCACCAGAGGGGGGGGAGAGGCCCAGCATTTT	CATRGGGEAQHF
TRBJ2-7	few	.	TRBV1	TGCACCAGCAGCCAAGATAGGTTAGCGGACAGGACCTTCTACGAGCAGTACTTC	CTSSQDRLADRTFYEQYF
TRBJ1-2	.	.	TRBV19	TGTGCCAGTATCGTACGGGTCTATGGCTACACCTTC	CASIVRVYGYTF
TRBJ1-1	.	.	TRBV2	TGTGCCCGCGATCCAGGGTGGGAAACTGAAGCTTTCTTT	CARDPGWETEAFF
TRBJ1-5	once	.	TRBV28	TGTGCCAGCAGTTCGGGGTCTCAGCCCCAGCATTTT	CASSSGSQPQHF
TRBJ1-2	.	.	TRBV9	TGTGCCAGCAGCGGACCCCGGGGGAGGGGGGGGAACTATGGCTACACCTTC	CASSGPRGRGGNYGYTF
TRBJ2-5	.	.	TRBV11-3	TGTGCCAGCAGCTTAACCGGTGAGACCCAGTACTTC	CASSLTGETQYF
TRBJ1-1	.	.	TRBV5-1	TGCGCCAGCAGCTTAAGCCCAGGGGACACTGAAGCTTTCTTT	CASSLSPGDTEAFF
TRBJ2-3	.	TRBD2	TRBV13	TGTGCCAGCAGCTTGGGACTAGCGGGGGGGAGCACAGATACGCAGTATTTT	CASSLGLAGGSTDTQYF
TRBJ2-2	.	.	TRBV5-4	TGTGCCAGCAGCCGCGGGACAGAGAACACCGGGGAGCTGTTTTTT	CASSRGTENTGELFF
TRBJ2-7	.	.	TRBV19	TGTGCCAGTAGTATAGATCGGGGGACGGAATACGAGCAGTACTTC	CASSIDRGTEYEQYF
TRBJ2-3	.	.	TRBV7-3	TGTGCCAGCAGCTTAACGGCGGCAGATACGCAGTATTTT	CASSLTAADTQYF
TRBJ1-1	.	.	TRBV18	TGTGCCAGCTCACCGCGAACCCAGAACACTGAAGCTTTCTTT	CASSPRTQNTEAFF
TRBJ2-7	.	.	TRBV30	TGTGCCTGGAGTCTGGACATCTACGAGCAGTACTTC	CAWSLDIYEQYF
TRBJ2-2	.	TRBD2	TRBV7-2	TGTGCCAGCAGCCCGGGGGGCACCGGGGAGCTGTTTTTT	CASSPGGTGELFF
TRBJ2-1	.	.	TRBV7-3	TGTGCCAGCAGCTTACAGGCGGGGGCTATGTCGAGCTCCTACAATGAGCAGTTCTTC	CASSLQAGAMSSSYNEQFF
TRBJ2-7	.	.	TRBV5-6	TGTGCCAGCAGCTTGGGACAAGTCGCACCCGAGCAGTACTTC	CASSLGQVAPEQYF